Below, 22 T cell receptor beta chains from the same sample are listed, as sequenced in a study of response to subunit inactivated influenza vaccine. TCRdb called the RT-PCR reads again in MiXCR, with one record for every CDR3 protein. The top ten clones hold 7.8% of a sample with 200,000 to 300,000 distinct CDR3 sequences, 10% to 15% of them seen once. Here the sequenced sample was non-naive T cells sorted from PBMCs, taken 14 to 15 days before vaccination. These receptors all come from a man between 45 and 60 years old who received an inactivated influenza vaccine.

This clonotype was counted only a few times. The V and J genes are TRBV4-2 and TRBJ2-2; D is undetermined. The V gene lost 0 bases and the J gene lost 6 bases, with 11 bases spanning the gap. CDR1 LGHNA and CDR2 YNFKEQ come from the germline V gene. The CDR3 totals 15 residues. The CDR3 nucleotides are TGTGCCAGCAGCCAAGAGCAGACGAGTGCCGGGGAGCTGTTTTTT. This sequence encodes CASSQEQTSAGELFF.

This clonotype has just a few counts. The gene calls are TRBV4-3 and TRBJ2-2; D gene unclear. There are 15 residues in the CDR3. Germline V CDR1 and CDR2: LGHNA, YSLEER. V lost 2 bases, J lost 1 base, and 8 bases lay in between. CDR3 coding DNA: TGCGCCAGCAGCCAACAATCCCAGAACACCGGGGAGCTGTTTTTT. The encoded protein is CASSQQSQNTGELFF.

The rearrangement joins TRBV7-8 to TRBJ1-5; 10 bases agree with TRBD1. The CDR3 spans 16 residues. Germline V lookup: CDR1 SGHVS, CDR2 FQNEAQ. The junction had 7 bases not matched to a gene; V was cut back by 2 bases and J by 6 bases. CDR3 sequence: CASSLLRQGAGQPQHF. The CDR3 DNA follows: TGTGCCAGCAGCTTACTCAGACAGGGGGCTGGTCAGCCCCAGCATTTT.

The sample holds a few counts of this clonotype. The CDR3 DNA is TGTGCCAGTGCGGGGCCGACCTACAATGAGCAGTTCTTC. Its protein is CASAGPTYNEQFF. The rearrangement links TRBV6-6 to TRBJ2-1; possible D gene TRBD2, 6 bases. V was trimmed by 9 bases and J by 2 bases, leaving 11 bases between them. CDR1 is MNHNY and CDR2 is SVGAGI in the germline V gene (reference sequence). The CDR3 has 13 amino acids.

V and J are TRBV30 and TRBJ2-7; 13 bases agree with TRBD2. Germline V gives CDR1 GTSNPN, CDR2 SVGIG (reference sequence). The CDR3 sequence is 20 residues long. The V segment lost 5 bases and the J segment 2 bases; nucleotides outside the gene matches: 21. The CDR3 loop is CAWSGDGLWTSGSITYEQYF. CDR3 sequence (DNA): TGTGCCTGGTCTGGGGATGGGCTTTGGACTAGCGGGAGTATCACCTACGAGCAGTACTTC. The full variable domain, its missing parts supplied by reference TRBV30 and TRBJ2-7, is SQTIHQWPATLVQPVGSPLSLECTVEGTSNPNLYWYRQAAGRGLQLLFYSVGIGQISSEVPQNLSASRPQDRQFILSSKKLLLSDSGFYLCAWSGDGLWTSGSITYEQYFGPGTRLTVT.

The chain couples TRBV5-8 to TRBJ2-7; D not resolved. Germline V gene lookup returns CDR1 SGHTS and CDR2 YDEGEE. The CDR3 runs 13 residues. Trimming cost V 0 bases and J 2 bases, with 6 bases left between them. CDR3 protein: CASSLVQPYEQYF. The CDR3 nucleotides are TGTGCCAGCAGCTTGGTACAGCCCTACGAGCAGTACTTC.

This CDR3 reads CSVVGRSYEQYF. The DNA for the CDR3 is TGCAGCGTTGTGGGGCGGTCCTACGAGCAGTACTTC. The chain recombines TRBV29-1 with TRBJ2-7, with D possibly TRBD1 on 5 matching bases. The CDR3 loop spans 12 amino acids. Trimming shortened V by 4 bases and J by 1 base, and 8 bases separated the two germline ends. The V gene's germline CDR1 is SQVTM and CDR2 ANQGSEA.

The genes are TRBV6-2 or TRBV6-3 and TRBJ2-3; D ambiguous. The germline V gene encodes CDR1 MNHEY and CDR2 SVGEGT. This CDR3 is built from 16 residues. The ends were cut back, 5 bases at V and 6 bases at J, with 21 bases in the middle. CDR3 sequence reads: CASSTGPSLHMDTQYF. The CDR3 DNA is TGTGCCAGCAGTACCGGACCGTCCCTCCACATGGATACGCAGTATTTT.

This clonotype was picked up many times. The V and J genes are TRBV29-1 and TRBJ2-1, with D uncertain. Per germline, CDR1 SQVTM and CDR2 ANQGSEA. This CDR3 contains 13 residues. V lost 3 bases, J lost 1 base, and 7 bases lay in between. DNA for the CDR3: TGCAGCGTTGACCTCCCGTCCTACAATGAGCAGTTCTTC. Protein sequence: CSVDLPSYNEQFF.

This clonotype was seen many times. The chain is built from TRBV6-5 and TRBJ2-1; 8 nucleotides agree with TRBD2. Trimming cost V 0 bases and J 8 bases; bases outside gene matches: 12. From germline, CDR1 is MNHEY and CDR2 SVGAGI. This CDR3 spans 17 amino acids. The CDR3 DNA reads as TGTGCCAGCAGTTACTCGATTTACCGGGGGGGAACCGATGAGCAGTTCTTC. The encoded protein is CASSYSIYRGGTDEQFF.

Comment on this clonotype: Sequence at one end of the junction differs from germline and may be a read error. This chain joins TRBV5-7 and TRBJ1-5; D is ambiguous. TRBV5-7 falls under the ORF class, with uncertain function. The CDR3 runs to 15 residues. The DNA for the CDR3 is TGTGCCATCAGCTCCGGGCTCCAGAGCAATCAGCCCCAGCATTTT. Translated: CAISSGLQSNQPQHF.

The CDR3 DNA follows: TGCAGTGCTGCACCCTTGGAGGGAGTCTACAATGAGCAGTTCTTC. Translation: CSAAPLEGVYNEQFF. The chain recombines TRBV20-1 with TRBJ2-1; D might be TRBD2 (6 bases). From germline, CDR1 is DFQATT and CDR2 SNEGSKA (reference sequence). Trimming took 5 bases from V and 3 from J, leaving 17 bases between them. CDR3 length: 15 amino acids.

This rearrangement joins TRBV20-1 to TRBJ2-3; TRBD2 matches 7 bases. The CDR3 is 14 amino acids. CDR1 DFQATT and CDR2 SNEGSKA come from the germline V gene (reference sequence). The junction had 6 bases not matched to a gene; V was cut back by 3 bases and J by 3 bases. The DNA for the CDR3 is TGCAGTGCTAGTCGGGAGGTAGAAACAGATACGCAGTATTTT. This sequence encodes CSASREVETDTQYF.

This clonotype has just a few counts. The V and J genes are TRBV10-3 and TRBJ2-2, with 7 bases identical to TRBD1. CDR3 size: 14 residues. V was clipped by 10 bases and J by 3 bases; unmatched bases: 8. CDR1 is ENHRY and CDR2 is SYGVKD in the germline V gene. The CDR3 spells CATGEQGYTGELFF. The CDR3 nucleotides are TGTGCCACCGGAGAACAGGGGTACACCGGGGAGCTGTTTTTT.

This clonotype was counted only a few times. This rearrangement joins TRBV7-9 to TRBJ1-1; D gene unclear. CDR1 SEHNR and CDR2 FQNEAQ come from the germline V gene (reference sequence). The CDR3 contains 13 residues. V shed 0 bases and J shed 4 bases, with 6 bases lying between them. In DNA form, the CDR3 reads TGTGCCAGCAGCTTAGCCCAAGGCACTGAAGCTTTCTTT. It yields the protein CASSLAQGTEAFF. The whole variable domain, filled in from reference TRBV7-9 and TRBJ1-1, reads DTGVSQNPRHKITKRGQNVTFRCDPISEHNRLYWYRQTLGQGPEFLTYFQNEAQLEKSRLLSDRFSAERPKGSFSTLEIQRTEQGDSAMYLCASSLAQGTEAFFGQGTRLTVV.

This clonotype appeared a few times. The J gene is TRBJ2-2, the V gene TRBV6-1; tentatively, D is TRBD1 (6 bases). The germline V gene has CDR1 MNHNS and CDR2 SASEGT. This CDR3 is 12 amino acids long. The V gene lost 8 bases and the J gene lost 3 bases, with 7 bases spanning the gap. CDR3 region: CASYRDTGELFF. In nucleotides, the CDR3 is TGTGCCAGCTACAGGGACACCGGGGAGCTGTTTTTT.

The table lists this clonotype with many counts. V is TRBV20-1 and J is TRBJ1-2; the D is unclear. Germline-derived CDR1 and CDR2 are DFQATT and SNEGSKA (reference sequence). The CDR3 consists of 11 residues. CDR3 in amino acids: CTLGHPEGYTF. CDR3 bases: TGCACCCTCGGCCATCCGGAGGGCTACACCTTC.

The chain employs TRBV20-1 and TRBJ1-6; TRBD1 agrees at 7 bases. This CDR3 is built from 17 residues. The V and J ends lost 2 bases and 0 bases, in that order; junction bases with no gene match: 7. Germline CDR1 reads DFQATT; CDR2 reads SNEGSKA (reference sequence). DNA of the CDR3: TGCAGTGCTAGAAACCAGGACAGGAGCTCCTATAATTCACCCCTCCACTTT. This codes for CSARNQDRSSYNSPLHF.

This clonotype was detected a few times. This chain joins TRBV29-1 and TRBJ2-1; possible D gene TRBD2, 6 bases. The CDR3 runs to 15 residues. V dropped 3 bases and J dropped 0 bases, with 12 bases sitting between them. Germline V CDR1 and CDR2: SQVTM, ANQGSEA. In DNA form, the CDR3 reads TGCAGCGTTGAGGGACTGCCTAGCTCCTACAATGAGCAGTTCTTC. Translating it yields CSVEGLPSSYNEQFF.

The sample holds a few counts of this clonotype. The V and J genes are TRBV28 and TRBJ2-1; the match to TRBD2 covers 12 bases. Germline trimming cut 4 bases from V and 6 bases from J; bases unmatched to any gene: 7. Germline V CDR1 and CDR2: MDHEN, SYDVKM. The CDR3 covers 16 residues. The DNA of the CDR3 is TGTGCCAGCAGTTCTACAGTGACTAGCGGGGGCAATGAGCAGTTCTTC. Residues: CASSSTVTSGGNEQFF. The full variable domain, rest sourced from reference TRBV28 and TRBJ2-1, is DVKVTQSSRYLVKRTGEKVFLECVQDMDHENMFWYRQDPGLGLRLIYFSYDVKMKEKGDIPEGYSVSREKKERFSLILESASTNQTSMYLCASSSTVTSGGNEQFFGPGTRLTVL.

With regard to this clonotype: An end of the junction differs from the germline gene, which may be a read error. The CDR3 spells CASSKEGRSTSTDTQYF. The CDR3 region has the DNA TGTGCCAGCAGCAAAGAGGGGCGAAGTACTAGCACAGATACGCAGTATTTT. The gene calls are TRBV3-1 and TRBJ2-3; tentatively, D is TRBD1 or TRBD2 (5 bases each). The CDR3 is 17 residues long. Germline loops: CDR1 LGHDT, CDR2 YNNKEL (reference sequence).

This clonotype showed up just a few times. This rearrangement joins TRBV27 to TRBJ2-7; 12 nucleotides line up with TRBD2. Looked up from germline, CDR1 is MNHEY and CDR2 is SMNVEV (reference sequence). This CDR3 has 14 amino acids. The V segment lost 7 bases and the J segment 5 bases; nucleotides outside the gene matches: 6. The CDR3 loop reads CASKRLAGVHEQYF. The CDR3 coding sequence is TGTGCCAGCAAACGACTAGCGGGAGTCCACGAGCAGTACTTC.